The 23 T cell receptor beta chains listed next were all sequenced from one sample in a study of CD39 and CD103 CD8 tumor-infiltrating T cells. Sequencing was performed with immunoSEQ multiplex PCR; in TCRdb, only in-frame clones are kept and a portion is missing. There are around 7,400 clones in the sample; roughly three fifths occur only once, and approximately 54% lies in the top ten. The sample was CD8+ T cells sorted from blood. This sample's subset: total memory CD8 T cells (CD45RA-CCR7+/-) from blood or uninvolved lymph node. The receptors were sampled from a human donor with head and neck squamous cell carcinoma.

The chain employs TRBV28 and TRBJ1-1; perhaps TRBD1 as D (6 bases). CDR1 and CDR2 (germline): MDHEN, SYDVKM. The ends were cut back, 3 bases at V and 1 base at J, with 12 bases in the middle. The CDR3 consists of 15 residues. CDR3 protein: CASSLETGPNTEAFF. CDR3 DNA: TGTGCCAGCAGTTTGGAAACAGGGCCGAACACTGAAGCTTTCTTT. Full variable domain (missing parts from reference TRBV28 and TRBJ1-1): DVKVTQSSRYLVKRTGEKVFLECVQDMDHENMFWYRQDPGLGLRLIYFSYDVKMKEKGDIPEGYSVSREKKERFSLILESASTNQTSMYLCASSLETGPNTEAFFGQGTRLTVV.

Only a few counts were recorded for this clone. This chain connects TRBV9 to TRBJ2-5; possibly TRBD1 for D (6 bases). The CDR3 sequence is 16 residues long. Trimming shortened V by 4 bases and J by 2 bases, and 18 bases separated the two germline ends. In germline, CDR1 is SGDLS, CDR2 YYNGEE. As DNA, the CDR3 is TGTGCCAGCAGCTCCCACAGGGATGGGGGACAAGAGACCCAGTACTTC. Translated, it gives CASSSHRDGGQETQYF.

The V call is TRBV10-3, the J call TRBJ1-1; D remains ambiguous. The V and J ends lost 0 bases and 8 bases respectively, with 13 bases between them. Looked up from germline, CDR1 is ENHRY and CDR2 is SYGVKD. This CDR3 is built from 14 residues. This CDR3 reads CAISESTTNFEAFF. CDR3 coding DNA: TGTGCCATCAGTGAGTCGACGACAAATTTCGAAGCTTTCTTT.

This clone was observed once. V is TRBV4-3 and J is TRBJ2-5, with D perhaps TRBD1 (5 bases). The tail of the sequence fits TRBJ2-7 better, so the J call may be wrong. Germline CDR1 and CDR2: LGHNA and YSLEER. The CDR3 loop spans 13 amino acids. In DNA form, the CDR3 reads TGCGCCAGCAGCCAAGGGGGCTTCAACGAGCAGTACTTC. Its translation is CASSQGGFNEQYF.

The gene calls are TRBV29-1 and TRBJ1-1; 9 bases match TRBD1. The V gene's germline CDR1 is SQVTM and CDR2 ANQGSEA. This CDR3 spans 14 amino acids. V shed 8 bases, J shed 6 bases, and the junction held 13 bases outside the gene matches. The CDR3 sequence is CSFKRGQGWPEAFF. In DNA form, the CDR3 reads TGCAGCTTCAAAAGGGGACAGGGCTGGCCTGAAGCTTTCTTT.

This clone is medium-sized (0.01 to 0.1%) within its sample. The chain recombines TRBV6-5 with TRBJ1-2, with D unresolved. The CDR3 spans 12 residues. Trimming stripped 6 bases from V and 8 bases from J, with 13 bases between. CDR1 MNHEY and CDR2 SVGAGI come from the germline V gene. The CDR3 nucleotides are TGTGCCAGCAGAGACCCTACGGAAGGCTACACCTTC. The encoded protein is CASRDPTEGYTF.

This clone was picked up a small number of times. This sequence joins TRBV4-1 and TRBJ2-7; tentative D call: TRBD2 (5 bases). Trimming removed 0 bases at V and 3 bases at J, with 12 bases between. Germline V gives CDR1 MGHRA, CDR2 YSYEKL. CDR3 length equals 15 residues. Written as DNA, the CDR3 is TGCGCCAGCAGCCAAGACGTACTAGTAGACTACGAGCAGTACTTC. As protein: CASSQDVLVDYEQYF.

Relative to its sample, this clone is medium-sized. This sequence joins TRBV28 and TRBJ1-2; D is unclear. V was cut by 3 bases and J by 0 bases, with 8 bases left in between. This CDR3 comprises 14 residues. Germline CDR1 is MDHEN and CDR2 is SYDVKM. The chain's CDR3 is CASSFLGSNYGYTF. CDR3 bases: TGTGCCAGCAGTTTCCTCGGATCTAACTATGGCTACACCTTC.

The chain couples TRBV4-1 to TRBJ1-2, with D possibly being TRBD1 (6 bases). In germline, CDR1 is MGHRA, CDR2 YSYEKL. The CDR3 has 15 residues. Trimming removed 3 bases at V and 2 bases at J, with 13 bases between. DNA of the CDR3: TGCGCCAGCAGCCATAGTCCAGGGGAGAACTATGGCTACACCTTC. Protein sequence: CASSHSPGENYGYTF.

There are a few counts of this clone. The rearrangement uses TRBV5-1 and TRBJ1-1, with D possibly being TRBD1 (6 bases). The germline gives CDR1 SGHRS, CDR2 YFSETQ. This CDR3 has 16 residues. The V end was cut by 4 bases, the J end by 1 base, with 17 bases between. The CDR3 sequence: CASSPWGGDGNTEAFF. CDR3 coding DNA: TGCGCCAGCAGCCCCTGGGGGGGCGACGGGAACACTGAAGCTTTCTTT.

This clone has just a few counts. The chain links TRBV27 to TRBJ2-5; D is unclear. Deletions cut 3 bases from V and 2 bases from J, with 7 bases between. The germline V gene encodes CDR1 MNHEY and CDR2 SMNVEV (reference sequence). This CDR3 is 13 amino acids long. CDR3 nucleotides: TGTGCCAGCAGTTTCGCGGATCAAGAGACCCAGTACTTC. This codes for CASSFADQETQYF.

This clone was counted a few times. This chain links TRBV5-6 with TRBJ2-3, with D maybe TRBD1 (6 bases). The CDR3 has 12 residues. Germline loops: CDR1 SGHDT, CDR2 YYEEEE. The ends were cut back, 0 bases at V and 9 bases at J, with 8 bases in the middle. The CDR3 DNA reads TGTGCCAGCAGCTTGGGCAGGGGAACGCAGTATTTT. Encoded protein: CASSLGRGTQYF.

The chain employs TRBV28 and TRBJ1-4, with D perhaps TRBD1 (5 bases). CDR1 MDHEN and CDR2 SYDVKM come from the germline V gene. V dropped 5 bases and J dropped 8 bases, with 18 bases sitting between them. The CDR3 extends over 15 amino acids. CDR3 protein: CASSPVQENSEKLFF. For the CDR3, the DNA is TGTGCCAGCAGTCCGGTACAGGAGAATAGCGAAAAACTGTTTTTT. Full variable domain (remainder filled in from reference TRBV28 and TRBJ1-4): DVKVTQSSRYLVKRTGEKVFLECVQDMDHENMFWYRQDPGLGLRLIYFSYDVKMKEKGDIPEGYSVSREKKERFSLILESASTNQTSMYLCASSPVQENSEKLFFGSGTQLSVL.

The J gene is TRBJ2-7, the V gene TRBV27; D is perhaps TRBD2 (7 bases). This CDR3 is built from 16 residues. CDR1 MNHEY and CDR2 SMNVEV come from the germline V gene (reference sequence). The ends were cut back, 3 bases at V and 0 bases at J, with 15 bases in the middle. The CDR3 nucleotides are TGTGCCAGCAGTTTTTCGGGGGGCGAGGCCTCCTACGAGCAGTACTTC. It codes for CASSFSGGEASYEQYF.

The chain has TRBV19 and TRBJ2-2; 9 nucleotides match TRBD1. V shed 4 bases and J 3 bases; nucleotides not matched to a gene: 6. The CDR3 has 16 amino acids. CDR1 is LNHDA and CDR2 is SQIVND in the germline V gene (reference sequence). This chain's CDR3 is CASSRPTGGYTGELFF. The CDR3 nucleotides read TGTGCCAGTAGTAGACCGACAGGGGGGTACACCGGGGAGCTGTTTTTT.

This chain uses TRBV29-1 with TRBJ2-7; tentatively, D is TRBD1 (5 bases). This CDR3 comprises 13 residues. The V gene's germline CDR1 is SQVTM and CDR2 ANQGSEA. V lost 2 bases, J lost 6 bases, and 14 bases lay in between. CDR3 coding DNA: TGCAGCGTTGAACGCGGCCAGGGCGGCGAGCAGTACTTC. Protein sequence: CSVERGQGGEQYF.

This clone showed up just once. The chain uses TRBV19 and TRBJ2-1; no definite D call. CDR1 LNHDA and CDR2 SQIVND come from the germline V gene (reference sequence). CDR3 length equals 15 residues. V was pared by 0 bases and J by 0 bases, with 6 bases between. For the CDR3, the DNA is TGTGCCAGTAGTATAGACAGGAGCTCCTACAATGAGCAGTTCTTC. Its protein is CASSIDRSSYNEQFF.

The gene calls are TRBV5-4 and TRBJ2-2; the D gene is possibly TRBD1 (5 bases). V gave up 4 bases and J gave up 5 bases, with 9 bases separating them. Germline CDR1 reads SGHNT; CDR2 reads YYREEE (reference sequence). The CDR3 spans 13 residues. CDR3 DNA: TGTGCCAGCAGCCATAGGGGTACCGGGGAGCTGTTTTTT. It translates to CASSHRGTGELFF. Variable domain in full (rest from reference TRBV5-4 and TRBJ2-2): ETGVTQSPTHLIKTRGQQVTLRCSSQSGHNTVSWYQQALGQGPQFIFQYYREEENGRGNFPPRFSGLQFPNYSSELNVNALELDDSALYLCASSHRGTGELFFGEGSRLTVL.

CDR3 DNA: TGTGCCATCAGTGGGCCGGGACAGGTCTCCTACGAGCAGTACTTC. Amino acids: CAISGPGQVSYEQYF. The rearrangement joins TRBV10-3 to TRBJ2-7; the match to TRBD1 covers 8 bases. Trimming removed 4 bases from V and 0 bases from J; junction bases left unmatched: 5. This CDR3 is 15 amino acids long. Looked up from germline, CDR1 is ENHRY and CDR2 is SYGVKD.

This clone showed up just once. This rearrangement joins TRBV4-1 to TRBJ1-3; the D is unclear. Germline values: CDR1 MGHRA, CDR2 YSYEKL. The V gene lost 0 bases and the J gene lost 2 bases, with 8 bases spanning the gap. The CDR3 loop spans 15 amino acids. The CDR3 DNA is TGCGCCAGCAGCCAAGAGGATTGGGCTGGAAACACCATATATTTT. It translates to CASSQEDWAGNTIYF.

This clone is medium-sized (0.01 to 0.1%) in the sample. CDR3 amino acids: CASSQDGGTTDTQYF. The DNA of the CDR3 is TGCGCCAGCAGCCAAGATGGGGGGACCACAGATACGCAGTATTTT. The chain combines TRBV4-3 with TRBJ2-3, with D possibly matching TRBD2 (6 bases). The CDR3 length is 15 residues. CDR1 and CDR2 from the germline V gene are LGHNA and YSLEER. V was clipped by 0 bases and J by 2 bases, with 9 bases between them.

This clone turned up a few times. The chain is built from TRBV27 and TRBJ1-2; D is uncertain. The length of the CDR3 is 14 residues. The germline CDR1 and CDR2 sequences are MNHEY and SMNVEV (reference sequence). V shed 0 bases and J shed 5 bases, with 10 bases lying between them. The CDR3 sequence: CASSLSPPIYGYTF. CDR3 DNA sequence: TGTGCCAGCAGTTTATCGCCCCCGATATATGGCTACACCTTC.

This clone was observed a few times. The rearrangement joins TRBV6-6 to TRBJ1-2; TRBD1 is a possible D gene (5 bases). Per germline, CDR1 MNHNY and CDR2 SVGAGI (reference sequence). Trimming pared 4 bases from V and 4 bases from J, leaving 7 bases between. The CDR3 covers 12 residues. For the CDR3, the DNA is TGTGCCAGCAGTTCGGGGACCTATGGCTACACCTTC. The encoded protein is CASSSGTYGYTF.